At least ten counts were recorded for the clone carrying this T cell receptor beta chain. Its antigen is undetermined. This specimen comes from a study of CD8 T cells in ankylosing spondylitis. Study-level results: Apparently characteristic of ankylosing spondylitis blood was a TCR beta motif (about 8 highly homologous variants). Reports of some motif variants in reactive arthritis synovial fluid and blood predate this one. Significantly higher representation of disease-linked clones was reported for matched ankylosing spondylitis synovial fluid.

Quantitative molecular-barcoded 5'-RACE generated the TCR beta libraries. Via MiXCR, TCRdb re-called the 5' RACE reads, giving one row per CDR3 protein. The sample consists of fewer than 350,000 distinct CDR3 sequences, 11% of them appearing once. The CDR3 runs to 15 residues. With V trimmed by 4 bases and J by 8 bases, 13 bases remained unmatched. Germline lookup yields CDR1 SGHDT and CDR2 YYEEEE. Sequencing input: blood, either unsorted or a sorted T cell fraction (not recorded which). The receptor comes from a female donor with ankylosing spondylitis or in good health (not recorded which). V gene TRBV5-6 combines with J gene TRBJ2-3; the match to TRBD1 covers 7 bases. The CDR3 sequence: CASSPGTVFFGTQYF. DNA of the CDR3: TGTGCCAGCAGCCCCGGGACAGTGTTTTTCGGTACGCAGTATTTT. Filled out from reference TRBV5-6 and TRBJ2-3, the complete variable domain reads DAGVTQSPTHLIKTRGQQVTLRCSPKSGHDTVSWYQQALGQGPQFIFQYYEEEERQRGNFPDRFSGHQFPNYSSELNVNALLLGDSALYLCASSPGTVFFGTQYFGPGTRLTVL.